This T cell receptor beta chain was obtained from a study of T cell responses to AZD1222 COVID-19 vaccine. Whole-study context: Second-dose intervals near 4 or 12 weeks were combined.

Whole-study findings and limits: Just a handful of AZD1222 recipients were seropositive at baseline. Along spike, vaccine-associated CD4 TCRs were found throughout, with dominance at 160-218 and 743-854.

Profiling relied on immunoSEQ multiplex PCR, and the TCRdb table lists in-frame clones only, not all of them. The sample lists some 90,000 clones, over 75% occurring once. Concerning this clone: Its antigen is unknown.

The material was peripheral blood, obtained on day 0 of AZD1222 vaccination. This receptor was obtained from an adult in good health.

CDR3 amino acids: CASSWGQGAYEQYF. The CDR3 DNA reads as TGTGCCAGCAGTTGGGGACAGGGGGCCTACGAGCAGTACTTC. The V call is TRBV5-5, the J call TRBJ2-7; TRBD1 aligns across 11 bases. The germline V gene encodes CDR1 SGHKS and CDR2 YYEKEE (reference sequence). The V gene end was trimmed by 5 bases and the J gene end by 2 bases; junction bases not matched to a gene: 3. This CDR3 is 14 amino acids long.